This T cell receptor (beta chain) was found in a study of blood T cell repertoires in COVID-19. Study details: Sites across the United States, Italy and Spain contributed samples from acute and convalescent COVID-19. PBMCs, B-cell-depleted T cells, or T cells were the source of the cDNA or gDNA that made up the material.

V gave up 5 bases and J gave up 8 bases; unmatched junction bases: 3. This CDR3 contains 14 residues. Germline CDR1 and CDR2: SGHAT and FQDESV (reference sequence). Seattle's cohort entered during active infection and was followed longitudinally. Under the authors' procedure: Estimated nucleated cell counts came from reference gene primer amplification. This table comes from immunoSEQ multiplex PCR, and its TCRdb copy is limited to in-frame clones, with some not included. V, J and clone size reflect that table, while D and trimming were determined from the DNA. The data contain 300,000 to 400,000 clones, 75% to 90% of them singletons.

The clonotype was recovered from a woman aged 55-70 years with COVID-19, enrolled during active disease. The chain combines TRBV11-1 with TRBJ1-4; 12 bases fit TRBD1. The sample consisted of peripheral blood. The CDR3 region has the DNA TGTGCCAGCAGCCTGGGACAGGGGGCGGAAAAACTGTTTTTT. This encodes CASSLGQGAEKLFF. Full variable domain (rest looked up from reference TRBV11-1 and TRBJ1-4): EAEVAQSPRYKITEKSQAVAFWCDPISGHATLYWYRQILGQGPELLVQFQDESVVDDSQLPKDRFSAERLKGVDSTLKIQPAELGDSAMYLCASSLGQGAEKLFFGSGTQLSVL.